This TCR beta chain was retrieved from a study of T-cell reconstitution after alpha-beta-depleted transplantation in children listed by TCRdb under 2016. With regard to the full study: Using TCR repertoire profiling, the study followed T-cell immune reconstitution in a quantitative way in children after TCRalphabeta/CD19-depleted allogeneic hematopoietic cell transplantation.

Library preparation used PCR. Sequencer: Illumina HiSeq 2500. TCR library preparation used molecular barcoding, with unique molecular identifiers applied to normalize quantification of the TCRbeta repertoire. The raw public reads went through TCRdb reprocessing: fastp at Q25, MiXCR clone calling, in-frame beta chains kept. Here each entry gathers all rows of one CDR3 protein and keeps the most common genes and DNA. The sample table records 360,000 or so distinct CDR3 sequences; roughly 20% of these occur just once. 3.8% of the sample comes from the top ten. In the case of this clonotype: Its antigen specificity is not known. No base quality information exists; no much larger clone differs at one position.

Trimming removed 7 bases from V and 3 bases from J, leaving 16 bases between the germline ends. The CDR3 holds 14 amino acids from the cysteine to the phenylalanine. CDR3 DNA is the only sequence kept; it has 42 bases, read in frame from the first base. The sample consisted of PBMCs from the stem cell graft donor, taken from the stem cell graft. The chain joins TRBV12-3 or TRBV12-4 to TRBJ2-7; a tentative D match to TRBD1 spans 8 bases. The clonotype was recovered from a human donor who donated a stem cell graft to a child with acute myeloid leukemia. Here the CDR3 is given as CASKSTGEGYEQYF. The nucleotide sequence reads as follows: TGTGCCAGCAAATCGACAGGGGAGGGCTACGAGCAGTACTTC.